Listed below are T cell receptor beta chains from one sample, sequenced in a study of post-analysis software for immune sequencing data. TCRdb itself ran the PCR reads through MiXCR, one entry per CDR3 protein. In the table there are about 800,000 distinct CDR3 sequences, roughly 30% of which are singletons. Material: blood. The origin of the receptors is a girl aged 10-17 years with multiple sclerosis. Each CDR3 is given with its conserved first and last residue. D genes are given only for firm matches. Part of the rows lack a size; the others show once, few, many or a class for expanded clones.

V	J	size	D	DNA	CDR3
TRBV10-3	TRBJ2-7	few	TRBD1	TGTGCCACCCAAGGGACAGGGCTTTCCTACGAGCAGTACTTC	CATQGTGLSYEQYF
TRBV12-3/TRBV12-4	TRBJ2-5	many	TRBD2	TGTGCCAGCAGAACCGGGAGGGGAGGCCAAGAGACCCAGTACTTC	CASRTGRGGQETQYF
TRBV20-1	TRBJ2-7	-	-	TGCAGTGCTGCTCTGACGGGGTACGAGCAGTACTTC	CSAALTGYEQYF
TRBV20-1	TRBJ2-4	-	TRBD1	TGCAGTGGACTGACAGGGGGCTTAGCCAAAAACATTCAGTACTTC	CSGLTGGLAKNIQYF
TRBV5-1	TRBJ2-3	few	-	TGCGCCAGCAGCTCCGAAAGACAATCTAGCACAGATACGCAGTATTTT	CASSSERQSSTDTQYF
TRBV20-1	TRBJ2-1	-	TRBD1	TGCAGTGCTAGGGGGGACAGGGCGTTTGGAGAGCAGTTCTTC	CSARGDRAFGEQFF
TRBV24-1	TRBJ1-2	few	TRBD1	TGTGCCACCAGTGACGGCAGGGGGAACTATGGCTACACCTTC	CATSDGRGNYGYTF
TRBV3-1	TRBJ2-5	-	TRBD1	TGTGCCAGCAGCCCTAACCGGGACAGCTTTTCAGAAGGGGCGACCCAGTACTTC	CASSPNRDSFSEGATQYF
TRBV14	TRBJ2-1	few	TRBD1	TGTGCCAGCAGCTCACCGGACAGGGGGCTAAGCAATGAGCAGTTCTTC	CASSSPDRGLSNEQFF
TRBV5-1	TRBJ2-7	-	-	TGCGCCAGCAGCTTGGTTTATAGCTACGAGCAGTACTTC	CASSLVYSYEQYF
TRBV7-2	TRBJ2-4	few	-	TGTGCCAGCAGCCCCGGGACGGGGGTGGGCAAAAACATTCAGTACTTC	CASSPGTGVGKNIQYF
TRBV5-1	TRBJ1-1	once	TRBD1	TGCGCCAGCAGCTGGATGACAGGGGAGGGGGACACTGAAGCTTTCTTT	CASSWMTGEGDTEAFF
TRBV15	TRBJ2-5	-	TRBD1	TGTGCCACCAGTCCGACAGGGGGCCATGGGGAGACCCAGTACTTC	CATSPTGGHGETQYF
TRBV5-1	TRBJ2-5	few	-	TGCGCCAGCAGACTAAGCGGACAAATTCAAGAGACCCAGTACTTC	CASRLSGQIQETQYF
TRBV20-1	TRBJ1-6	few	TRBD1	TGCAGTGCCTTACTCCGGGACAGAGAGTATAATTCACCCCTCCACTTT	CSALLRDREYNSPLHF
TRBV24-1	TRBJ1-5	few	-	TGTGCCACCAGTGATTTGGTGGGTCAACCCCAGCATTTT	CATSDLVGQPQHF
TRBV29-1	TRBJ2-1	few	TRBD2	TGCAGCGTTGACGGGGCTAGCGGGAGGGAGGAGCAGTTCTTC	CSVDGASGREEQFF
TRBV5-1	TRBJ2-7	few	TRBD1	TGCGCCAGCAGCCTTGGTCCCGCGGGACAGGGACCCTACGAGCAGTACTTC	CASSLGPAGQGPYEQYF
TRBV14	TRBJ2-6	few	-	TGTGCCAGCAGCCTCCGGGTCCCTGGGGCCAACGTCCTGACTTTC	CASSLRVPGANVLTF
TRBV6-5	TRBJ1-2	few	-	TGTGCCAGCAGGTCTAACAGGGTTGGCTACACCTTC	CASRSNRVGYTF
TRBV20-1	TRBJ2-3	-	TRBD2	TGCAGTTGGCGGGGGGAGACAGATACGCAGTATTTT	CSWRGETDTQYF
TRBV6-1	TRBJ2-3	-	-	TGTGCCAGCAGTGAGGAACGGTCAGATACGCAGTATTTT	CASSEERSDTQYF
TRBV28	TRBJ2-3	-	TRBD2	TGTGCCAGCAGAGTACTAGCGGGGGGTCCCACAGATACGCAGTATTTT	CASRVLAGGPTDTQYF
TRBV29-1	TRBJ2-7	few	TRBD1	TGCAGCGTTCTGGCAGGGGGCTCCCAAGGGGGCTACGAGCAGTACTTC	CSVLAGGSQGGYEQYF
TRBV12-3/TRBV12-4	TRBJ1-4	few	TRBD1	TGTGCCAGCATCAGGGGGGACAGGGCTAATGAAAAACTGTTTTTT	CASIRGDRANEKLFF
TRBV6-5	TRBJ2-2	few	-	TGTGCCAGCAGTAAAAACACCGGGGAGCTGTTTTTT	CASSKNTGELFF
TRBV9	TRBJ2-7	-	-	TGTGCCAGCAGCCCTTTGGGCCTAAGAGAGCAGTACTTC	CASSPLGLREQYF
TRBV3-1	TRBJ2-7	-	-	TGTACCAGCGCCGGGACGGGACTTTACGAGCAGTACTTC	CTSAGTGLYEQYF
TRBV29-1	TRBJ2-7	many	-	TGCAGCGTGGGAGCTAGCGCGGCCTACGAGCAGTACTTC	CSVGASAAYEQYF
TRBV6-5	TRBJ2-1	-	-	TGTGCCAGCAGTTACGGGTTTTCTGGGACGCCGAGGGAGTACAATGAGCAGTTCTTC	CASSYGFSGTPREYNEQFF
TRBV7-2	TRBJ2-7	few	TRBD2	TGTGCCAGCGGAATTAGCGGGAGTGCCCCCTACGAGCAGTACTTC	CASGISGSAPYEQYF
TRBV7-2	TRBJ2-1	-	-	TGTGCCAGCAGGCTTATGGATAGGGGGTTCAACAATGAGCAGTTCTTC	CASRLMDRGFNNEQFF
TRBV5-4	TRBJ2-7	few	TRBD2	TGTGCCAGCAGCCAGCCAGGGACTAGCTCTGGGGAGCAGTACTTC	CASSQPGTSSGEQYF
TRBV28	TRBJ2-1	few	TRBD2	TGTGCCAGCAGCACACCTGGCGGGGGGGCCTATAATGAGCAGTTCTTC	CASSTPGGGAYNEQFF
TRBV20-1	TRBJ2-1	few	TRBD1	TGCAGTGCCAAAGAAGACAGGGACCATTATTACAATGAGCAGTTCTTC	CSAKEDRDHYYNEQFF
TRBV6-5	TRBJ2-1	few	TRBD1	TGTGCCAGCAGTACCGGGACAGGGGGCTTGCAGTTCTTC	CASSTGTGGLQFF
TRBV24-1	TRBJ2-3	few	-	TGTGCCACCAGTGCTCGACAGGACCTTAGCACAGATACGCAGTATTTT	CATSARQDLSTDTQYF
TRBV28	TRBJ2-7	few	-	TGTGCCAGCAGATGGGGCTCCTACGAGCAGTACTTC	CASRWGSYEQYF
TRBV29-1	TRBJ2-3	-	-	TGCAGCGTTGGAGGGTCTCCTAGCACAGATACGCAGTATTTT	CSVGGSPSTDTQYF
TRBV20-1	TRBJ2-1	-	-	TGCAGTGCTGTTCGACCGGGAGAAAGAAAGTATGAGCAGTTCTTC	CSAVRPGERKYEQFF
TRBV7-8	TRBJ2-1	few	TRBD2	TGTGCCAGCAGCACTAGCGGGAATGAGCAGTTCTTC	CASSTSGNEQFF
TRBV7-8	TRBJ1-2	-	-	TGTGCCAGCAGCTTAGCATTGGGCGGGGTTCGAGGCTACACCTTC	CASSLALGGVRGYTF
TRBV4-3	TRBJ2-1	-	-	TGCGCCAGCAGCCAAGAGGATTCCAGTACGAATGAGCAGTTCTTC	CASSQEDSSTNEQFF
TRBV6-6	TRBJ1-1	few	TRBD1	TGTGCCAGCAGTTCTGACAGGGTATACAACACTGAAGCTTTCTTT	CASSSDRVYNTEAFF
TRBV3-1	TRBJ1-2	few	TRBD1	TGTGCCAGCAGTCAATCGATGGGGACAGCTTTCTATGGCTACACCTTC	CASSQSMGTAFYGYTF
TRBV5-1	TRBJ2-5	-	-	TGCGCCAGCGGCAACCAAGGGACCCAGTACTTC	CASGNQGTQYF
TRBV6-6	TRBJ2-5	few	TRBD2	TGTGCCAGCAGTTTCCCACCGACTAGCGGGAGCGCCTACGGGCAGTACTTC	CASSFPPTSGSAYGQYF
TRBV7-2	TRBJ2-5	-	TRBD2	TGTGCCAGCAGCACTCCGAGCGGGAGAGGAGTAAGAGAGACCCAGTACTTC	CASSTPSGRGVRETQYF